This T cell receptor beta chain was sequenced in a study of CD8+ T cells in alopecia areata. cDNA serving as the sequencing template came from extracted, reverse transcribed RNA. Assay: immunoSEQ multiplex PCR; the TCRdb copy retains only in-frame clones and omits some. This table has 200,000 or so clones, roughly 57% appearing once. Germline CDR1 reads SGDLS; CDR2 reads YYNGEE. The CDR3 extends over 16 amino acids. Trimming took off 7 bases at V and 4 bases at J, with 18 bases between the two ends. The V gene is TRBV9, the J gene TRBJ1-6; D possibly corresponds to TRBD1 (6 bases). The clonotype originates from a human donor with alopecia areata. Sequenced here: CD4+ T cells sorted from blood, sampled at week 0. As DNA, the CDR3 is TGTGCCAGCGGCGCGTCGGGGGGCCGTTATAATTCACCCCTCCACTTT. This gives the protein CASGASGGRYNSPLHF.